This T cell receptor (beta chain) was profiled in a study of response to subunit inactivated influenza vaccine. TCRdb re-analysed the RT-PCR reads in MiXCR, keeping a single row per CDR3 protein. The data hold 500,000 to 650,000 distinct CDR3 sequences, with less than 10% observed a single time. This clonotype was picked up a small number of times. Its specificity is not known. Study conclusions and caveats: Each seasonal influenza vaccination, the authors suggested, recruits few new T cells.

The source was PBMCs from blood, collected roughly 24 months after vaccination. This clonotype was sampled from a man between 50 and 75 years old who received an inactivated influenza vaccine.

The CDR3 loop reads CASSSWGPFSADTQYF. CDR3 DNA sequence: TGCGCCAGCAGCTCCTGGGGCCCCTTTTCCGCAGATACGCAGTATTTT. The chain recombines TRBV4-1 with TRBJ2-3; TRBD1 is a possible D gene (5 bases). The CDR3 length is 16 residues. Trimming removed 5 bases at V and 4 bases at J, with 19 bases between. Germline loops: CDR1 MGHRA, CDR2 YSYEKL.